The 7 T cell receptor beta chains given below trace back to one sample, sequenced in a study of cytotoxic CD8 clonotypes in ibrutinib-treated CLL. Profiling relied on immunoSEQ multiplex PCR, and the TCRdb table lists in-frame clones only, not all of them. The sample lists some 35,000 clones, approximately 69% seen once, with approximately 30% in the top ten. The starting material was PBMCs, obtained before ibrutinib treatment. These receptors all stem from a human donor with chronic lymphocytic leukemia.

The chain is built from TRBV6-1 and TRBJ1-5, with a possible D match to TRBD1 (5 bases). This CDR3 is 14 amino acids long. The germline V gene encodes CDR1 MNHNS and CDR2 SASEGT. Trimming took off 7 bases at V and 7 bases at J, with 17 bases between the two ends. DNA of the CDR3: TGTGCCAGCACGCGTAGATCACAGGAACAGCCCCAGCATTTT. The encoded protein is CASTRRSQEQPQHF.

In nucleotides, the CDR3 is TGTGCTAGTGGTTTCGGGACTACGAATACGCAGTATTTT. Its translation: CASGFGTTNTQYF. The chain carries TRBV12-5 and TRBJ2-3, with 7 nucleotides matching TRBD2. The germline gives CDR1 LGHNT, CDR2 FRNRAP. This CDR3 region has 13 residues. The junction had 4 bases not matched to a gene; V was cut back by 3 bases and J by 7 bases. Supplemented by reference TRBV12-5 and TRBJ2-3, the full variable domain reads DARVTQTPRHKVTEMGQEVTMRCQPILGHNTVFWYRQTMMQGLELLAYFRNRAPLDDSGMPKDRFSAEMPDATLATLKIQPSEPRDSAVYFCASGFGTTNTQYFGPGTRLTVL.

V is TRBV7-6 and J is TRBJ2-1; possibly TRBD2 for D (7 bases). Per the germline V gene, CDR1 is SGHVS and CDR2 is FNYEAQ. The length of the CDR3 is 15 residues. The V end lost 7 bases, the J end lost 3 bases, and 16 bases lay between the germline ends. The CDR3 DNA follows: TGTGCCAGCAACCTCGGAGGGGGGGGCTACAATGAGCAGTTCTTC. It yields the protein CASNLGGGGYNEQFF.

This clone was seen a handful of times. This sequence joins TRBV6-1 and TRBJ1-4; 8 bases match TRBD1. This CDR3 region has 14 residues. V was clipped by 7 bases and J by 8 bases; unmatched bases: 9. From germline, CDR1 is MNHNS and CDR2 SASEGT. The CDR3 reads CASTDRVGREKLFF. As DNA, the CDR3 is TGTGCCAGCACGGACAGGGTTGGAAGGGAAAAACTGTTTTTT.

Notes on this clone: One end of the junction fails to match germline, which may point to a read error. The chain employs TRBV7-2 and TRBJ2-5; weak D call: TRBD2 (5 bases). Germline V CDR1 and CDR2: SGHTA, FQGNSA. The CDR3 totals 13 residues. The CDR3, as DNA: TGTGCCAGCAGCTTAGCGGAAAGGACTGGTAAACACTTC. This sequence encodes CASSLAERTGKHF.

This clone was counted only a few times. This chain links TRBV4-2 with TRBJ2-5; 11 nucleotides line up with TRBD2. CDR1 is LGHNA, CDR2 YNFKEQ, per germline. Trimming at V came to 4 bases and at J to 2 bases, leaving 6 bases not matched to a gene. The CDR3 has 16 residues. CDR3 DNA: TGTGCCAGCAGCCCGGGATTAGCGGGGGGGCAAGAGACCCAGTACTTC. Translating gives CASSPGLAGGQETQYF.

V usage is TRBV9 and J usage is TRBJ1-1, with D unclear. Germline CDR1 is SGDLS and CDR2 is YYNGEE. V lost 3 bases and J lost 1, with 7 bases in between. The CDR3 length is 13 residues. The CDR3 sequence is CASSAPPNTEAFF. The CDR3, as DNA: TGTGCCAGCAGCGCCCCCCCGAACACTGAAGCTTTCTTT.